This TCR beta chain was captured in a study of shared clonotypes between healthy human individuals. Study in general: A couple of women and a few men aged 18 to 49 made up the donors. Whole-study results and caveats: Blood was the sole source, and tissue repertoires probably differ.

Details on this clone: Antigen specificity is unknown. A read error is likely here: a far larger clone is one base away.

Running of the assay took place at deep level. Measured with immunoSEQ multiplex PCR; TCRdb has only the in-frame clones, and not every one. Seen here are about 490,000 clones, approximately 81% observed once, and the top ten hold approximately 12%. This CDR3 has 11 residues. Germline V lookup: CDR1 DFQATT, CDR2 SNEGSKA (reference sequence). Input material: PBMCs. This chain joins TRBV20-1 and TRBJ1-1, with D unclear. This sequence was found in a woman aged 40 to 50 in good health. Some clones in this sample may be carry-over from other donors' samples. DNA of the CDR3: TGCAGTGCGCTTCAGAACACTAAAGCTTTCTTT. This translates into CSALQNTKAFF.